Listed here are 3 T cell receptor beta chains from one sample, sequenced in a study of sequential checkpoint blockade in melanoma. The treatment denotes: randomized to nivolumab then ipilimumab (arm A) or the reverse (arm B). Clones were sequenced by immunoSEQ multiplex PCR, and TCRdb holds only the in-frame ones, with some missing. This sample has some 6,200 clones; 20% to 30% occur once, and the top ten carry roughly 8.1%. Sample: tumor tissue (inferred from file names), taken from a patient given nivolumab and ipilimumab in sequence. The receptors shown here come from a human donor with melanoma.

This clone is medium-sized (0.01 to 0.1%) in the sample. The chain couples TRBV11-3 to TRBJ2-2; 9 bases fit TRBD2. CDR3 length equals 16 residues. The V gene end was trimmed by 2 bases and the J gene end by 6 bases; junction bases not matched to a gene: 7. Germline V gives CDR1 SGHNT, CDR2 YENEEA. CDR3: CASSLLSGRGAGELFF. The CDR3 nucleotides are TGTGCCAGCAGCTTACTTAGCGGGAGAGGTGCCGGGGAGCTGTTTTTT.

This clone was detected many times. The rearrangement links TRBV6-4 to TRBJ2-1; no clear D gene. V was trimmed by 3 bases and J by 9 bases, leaving 6 bases between them. Germline CDR1 reads MRHNA; CDR2 reads SNTAGT. This CDR3 is built from 11 residues. This chain's CDR3 is CASSEVSEQFF. In DNA form, the CDR3 reads TGTGCCAGCAGTGAGGTTTCTGAGCAGTTCTTC.

The chain employs TRBV5-1 and TRBJ1-4, with a possible D match to TRBD1 (6 bases). Germline-derived CDR1 and CDR2 are SGHRS and YFSETQ. CDR3 length: 15 residues. Trimming shortened V by 0 bases and J by 8 bases, and 14 bases separated the two germline ends. As DNA, the CDR3 is TGCGCCAGCAGCTTGGGGGGGCCGAGGGGGGAAAAACTGTTTTTT. Amino acid sequence: CASSLGGPRGEKLFF.